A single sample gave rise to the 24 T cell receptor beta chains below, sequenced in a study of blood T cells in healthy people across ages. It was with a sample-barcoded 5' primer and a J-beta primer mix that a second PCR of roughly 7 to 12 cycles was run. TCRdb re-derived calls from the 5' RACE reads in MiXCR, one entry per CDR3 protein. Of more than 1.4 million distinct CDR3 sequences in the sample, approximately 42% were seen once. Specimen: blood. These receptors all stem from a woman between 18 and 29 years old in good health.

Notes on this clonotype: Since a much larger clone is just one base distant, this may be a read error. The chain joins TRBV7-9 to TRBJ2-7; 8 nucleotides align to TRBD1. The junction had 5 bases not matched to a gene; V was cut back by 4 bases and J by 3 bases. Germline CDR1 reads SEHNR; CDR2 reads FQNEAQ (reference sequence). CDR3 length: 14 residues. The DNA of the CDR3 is TGTGCCAGCAGCTCCTGGGACAGGAACTACGAGCAGTACTTC. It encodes CASSSWDRNYEQYF.

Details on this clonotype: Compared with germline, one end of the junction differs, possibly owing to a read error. The CDR3 sequence is CANSQQGYEQYF. CDR3 DNA sequence: TGTGCCAACAGCCAACAGGGCTACGAGCAGTACTTC. The chain couples TRBV7-9 to TRBJ2-4, with D perhaps matching TRBD1 (6 bases). The end of the DNA fits TRBJ2-7 better, so the J call may be wrong. Germline CDR1 reads SEHNR; CDR2 reads FQNEAQ (reference sequence). The CDR3 is 12 amino acids.

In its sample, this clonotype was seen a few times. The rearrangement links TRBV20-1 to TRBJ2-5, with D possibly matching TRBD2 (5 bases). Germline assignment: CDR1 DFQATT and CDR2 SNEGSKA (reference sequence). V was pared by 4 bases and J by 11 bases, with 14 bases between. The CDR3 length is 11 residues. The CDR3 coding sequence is TGCAGTGCTACCGCCATGGGAGAGCAGTACTTC. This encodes CSATAMGEQYF.

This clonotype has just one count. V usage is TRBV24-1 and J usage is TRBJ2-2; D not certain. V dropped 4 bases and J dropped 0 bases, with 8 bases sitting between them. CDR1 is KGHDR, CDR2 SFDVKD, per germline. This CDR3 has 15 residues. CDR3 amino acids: CATSEARTNTGELFF. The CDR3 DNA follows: TGTGCCACCAGTGAGGCCAGGACGAACACCGGGGAGCTGTTTTTT.

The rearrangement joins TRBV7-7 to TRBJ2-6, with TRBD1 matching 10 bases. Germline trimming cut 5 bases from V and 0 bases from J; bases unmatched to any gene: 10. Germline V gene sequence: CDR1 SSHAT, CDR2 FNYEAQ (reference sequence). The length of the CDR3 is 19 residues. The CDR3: CASSATGTGASSGANVLTF. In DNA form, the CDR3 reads TGTGCCAGCAGCGCCACCGGGACAGGGGCCTCCTCTGGGGCCAACGTCCTGACTTTC.

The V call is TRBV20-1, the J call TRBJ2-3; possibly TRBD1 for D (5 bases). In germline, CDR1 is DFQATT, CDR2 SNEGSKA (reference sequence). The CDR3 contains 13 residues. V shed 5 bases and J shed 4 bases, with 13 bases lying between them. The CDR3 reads CSALTAFADTQYF. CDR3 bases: TGCAGTGCTCTGACAGCTTTCGCAGATACGCAGTATTTT.

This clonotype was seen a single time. The CDR3 spells CASSLVPLIYEQYF. CDR3 nucleotide sequence: TGTGCCAGCAGCCTTGTACCGCTTATCTACGAGCAGTACTTC. The chain is built from TRBV7-2 and TRBJ2-7; no firm D call. This CDR3 has 14 amino acids. V was pared by 5 bases and J by 3 bases, with 14 bases between. Germline CDR1 is SGHTA and CDR2 is FQGNSA.

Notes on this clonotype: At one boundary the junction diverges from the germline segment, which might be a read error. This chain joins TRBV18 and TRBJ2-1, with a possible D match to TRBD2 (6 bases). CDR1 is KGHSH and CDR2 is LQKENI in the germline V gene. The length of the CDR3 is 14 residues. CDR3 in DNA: TGTACCAGCCATTTCTCGCGGGACCTCAATGAGCAGTTCTTC. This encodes CTSHFSRDLNEQFF.

The chain's CDR3 is CASSFVMSTDTQYF. CDR3 sequence (DNA): TGTGCCAGCAGCTTTGTTATGAGCACAGATACGCAGTATTTT. The rearrangement joins TRBV7-9 to TRBJ2-3; unclear D gene. The CDR3 is made up of 14 amino acids. Germline assignment: CDR1 SEHNR and CDR2 FQNEAQ (reference sequence). V lost 3 bases and J lost 0, with 7 bases in between.

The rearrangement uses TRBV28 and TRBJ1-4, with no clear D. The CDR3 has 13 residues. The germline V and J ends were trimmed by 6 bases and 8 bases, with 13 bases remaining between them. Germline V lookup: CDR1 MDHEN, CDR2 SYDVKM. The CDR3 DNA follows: TGTGCCAGCAGCCGCCATGGGGAGGAAAAACTGTTTTTT. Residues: CASSRHGEEKLFF.

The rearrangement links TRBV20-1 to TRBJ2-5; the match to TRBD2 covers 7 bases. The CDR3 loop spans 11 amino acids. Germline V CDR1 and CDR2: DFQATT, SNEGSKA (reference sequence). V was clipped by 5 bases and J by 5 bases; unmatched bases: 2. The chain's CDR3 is CSAVGGETQYF. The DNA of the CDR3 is TGCAGTGCTGTGGGAGGGGAGACCCAGTACTTC.

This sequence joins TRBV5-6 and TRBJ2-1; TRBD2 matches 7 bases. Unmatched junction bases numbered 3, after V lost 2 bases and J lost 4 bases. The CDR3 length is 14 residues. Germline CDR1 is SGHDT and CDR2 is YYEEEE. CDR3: CASSFLAEYNEQFF. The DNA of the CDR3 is TGTGCCAGCAGCTTCCTAGCGGAATACAATGAGCAGTTCTTC.

The DNA of the CDR3 is TGTGCCAGCAGCTTGACGGGATTGGATTCACCCCTCCACTTT. Amino acids: CASSLTGLDSPLHF. V gene TRBV7-9 combines with J gene TRBJ1-6; D gene unclear. V was trimmed by 3 bases and J by 8 bases, leaving 11 bases between them. Germline CDR1 and CDR2: SEHNR and FQNEAQ (reference sequence). This CDR3 comprises 14 residues.

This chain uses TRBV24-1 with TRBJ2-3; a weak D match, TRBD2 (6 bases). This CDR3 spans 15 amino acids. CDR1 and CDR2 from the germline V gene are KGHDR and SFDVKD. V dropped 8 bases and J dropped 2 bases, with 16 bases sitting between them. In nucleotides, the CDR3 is TGTGCCACCAATGAAACGGGAGTTGACACAGATACGCAGTATTTT. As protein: CATNETGVDTDTQYF.

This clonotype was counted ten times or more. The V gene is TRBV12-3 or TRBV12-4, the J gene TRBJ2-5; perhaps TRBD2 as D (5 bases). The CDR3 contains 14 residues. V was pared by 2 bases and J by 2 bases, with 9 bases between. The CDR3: CASSLKRIQETQYF. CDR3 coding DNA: TGTGCCAGCAGTTTAAAGCGGATACAAGAGACCCAGTACTTC.

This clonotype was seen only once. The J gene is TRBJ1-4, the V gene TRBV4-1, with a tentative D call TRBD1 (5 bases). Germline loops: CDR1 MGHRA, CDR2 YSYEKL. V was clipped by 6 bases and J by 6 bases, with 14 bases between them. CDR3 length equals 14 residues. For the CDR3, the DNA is TGCGCCAGCAGTCCCGGGGCGTTAGATGAAAAACTGTTTTTT. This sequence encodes CASSPGALDEKLFF.

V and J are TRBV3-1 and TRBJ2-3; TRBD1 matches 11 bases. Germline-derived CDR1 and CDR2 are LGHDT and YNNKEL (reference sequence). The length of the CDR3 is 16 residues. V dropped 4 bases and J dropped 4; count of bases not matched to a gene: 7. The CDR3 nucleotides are TGTGCCAGCAGCCCGCGGGACAGGGGGGACGCAGATACGCAGTATTTT. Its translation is CASSPRDRGDADTQYF.

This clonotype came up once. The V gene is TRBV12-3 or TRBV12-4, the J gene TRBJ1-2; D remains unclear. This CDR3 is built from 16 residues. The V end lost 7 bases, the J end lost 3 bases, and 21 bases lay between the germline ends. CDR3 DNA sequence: TGTGCCAGCACCTCGTGGGAAGATGTCGTCGACTATGGCTACACCTTC. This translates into CASTSWEDVVDYGYTF.

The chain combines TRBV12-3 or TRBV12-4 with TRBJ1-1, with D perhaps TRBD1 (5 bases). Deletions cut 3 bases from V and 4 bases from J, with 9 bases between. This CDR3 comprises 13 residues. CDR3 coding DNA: TGTGCCAGCAGTTTCGGGGGATTCACTGAAGCTTTCTTT. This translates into CASSFGGFTEAFF.

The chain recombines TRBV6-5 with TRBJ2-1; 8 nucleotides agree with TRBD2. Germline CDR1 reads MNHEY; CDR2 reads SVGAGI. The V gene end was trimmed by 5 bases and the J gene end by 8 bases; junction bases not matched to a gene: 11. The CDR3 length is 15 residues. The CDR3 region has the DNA TGTGCCAGCAGTGCCCGGGGGGGCCTTAGACATGAGCAGTTCTTC. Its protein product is CASSARGGLRHEQFF.

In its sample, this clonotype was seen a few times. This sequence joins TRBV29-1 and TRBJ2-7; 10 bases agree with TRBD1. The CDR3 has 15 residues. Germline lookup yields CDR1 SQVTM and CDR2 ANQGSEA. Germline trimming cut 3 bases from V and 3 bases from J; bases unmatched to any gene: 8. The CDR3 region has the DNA TGCAGCGTTGACGGGGCGGGACAGGGGCGCTACGAGCAGTACTTC. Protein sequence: CSVDGAGQGRYEQYF.

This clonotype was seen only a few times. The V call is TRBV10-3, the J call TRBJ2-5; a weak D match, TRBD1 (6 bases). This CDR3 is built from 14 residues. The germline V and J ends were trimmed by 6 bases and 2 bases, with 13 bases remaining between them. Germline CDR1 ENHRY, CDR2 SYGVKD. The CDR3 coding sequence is TGTGCCATCAGCCGGGACAAGGCTCAAGAGACCCAGTACTTC. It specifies CAISRDKAQETQYF.

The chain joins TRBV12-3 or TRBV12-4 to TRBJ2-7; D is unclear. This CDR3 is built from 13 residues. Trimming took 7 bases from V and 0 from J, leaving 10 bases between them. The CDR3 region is CASTKVGSYEQYF. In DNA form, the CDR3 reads TGTGCCAGCACTAAGGTGGGCTCCTACGAGCAGTACTTC.

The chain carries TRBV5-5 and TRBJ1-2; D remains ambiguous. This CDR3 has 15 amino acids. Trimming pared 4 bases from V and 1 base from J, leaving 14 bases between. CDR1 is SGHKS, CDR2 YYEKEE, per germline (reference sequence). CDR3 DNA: TGTGCCAGCAGCCCGGTGGCGGGAGTTAACTATGGCTACACCTTC. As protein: CASSPVAGVNYGYTF.